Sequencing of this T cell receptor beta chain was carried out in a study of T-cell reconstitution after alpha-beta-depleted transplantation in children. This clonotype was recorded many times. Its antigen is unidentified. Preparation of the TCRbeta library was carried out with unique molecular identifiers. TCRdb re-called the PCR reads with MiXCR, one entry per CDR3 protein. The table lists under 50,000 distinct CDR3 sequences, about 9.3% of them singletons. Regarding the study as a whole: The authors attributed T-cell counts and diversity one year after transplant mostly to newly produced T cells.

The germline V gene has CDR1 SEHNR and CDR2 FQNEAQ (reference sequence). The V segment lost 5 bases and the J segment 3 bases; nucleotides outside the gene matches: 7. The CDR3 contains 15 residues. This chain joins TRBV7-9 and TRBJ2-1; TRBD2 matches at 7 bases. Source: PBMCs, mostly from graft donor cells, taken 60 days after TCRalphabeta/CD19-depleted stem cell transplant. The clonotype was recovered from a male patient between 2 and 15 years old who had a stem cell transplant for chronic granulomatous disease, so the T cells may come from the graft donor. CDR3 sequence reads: CASSHPGGLYNEQFF. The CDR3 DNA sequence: TGTGCCAGCAGCCATCCGGGAGGACTCTACAATGAGCAGTTCTTC.